The sequence of this T cell receptor (beta chain) was determined in a study of blood T cell repertoires in COVID-19. At the level of the study: PBMCs, B-cell-depleted T cells, or T cells provided the cDNA or gDNA that made up the material.

In the original analysis: Counts of nucleated cells, estimated from reference gene primer amplification, were obtained. Some clones are missing from TCRdb's copy, which holds only in-frame ones; the method was immunoSEQ multiplex PCR. V, J and clone size were drawn from that table, and D and trimming were deduced from the DNA. The repertoire consists of fewer than 250,000 clones, with around 87% occurring once and the leading ten covering 3% to 3.5%. The CDR3 runs to 14 residues. Trimming took off 5 bases at V and 7 bases at J, with 15 bases between the two ends. Germline lookup yields CDR1 SSHAT and CDR2 FNYEAQ (reference sequence). A few counts support this clone.

The source is a man aged 60 to 75 with acute or convalescent COVID-19. Material for sequencing was peripheral blood. The chain uses TRBV7-7 and TRBJ2-1, with D possibly TRBD2 on 5 matching bases. For the CDR3, the DNA is TGTGCCAGCAGCCACTTACAGCGGACTAATGAGCAGTTCTTC. As protein: CASSHLQRTNEQFF.